The source of this T cell receptor (beta chain) is a study of response to subunit inactivated influenza vaccine. Study-wide points: Authors suggested that a seasonal influenza vaccination recruits few new T cells each time.

The table lists this clonotype with many counts. The target antigen is unknown. TCRdb fed the RT-PCR reads into MiXCR, producing one record per CDR3 protein. The profile covers about 500,000 distinct CDR3 sequences, with 10% to 15% appearing a single time and around 12% taken by the ten largest. V gave up 3 bases and J gave up 9 bases, with 13 bases separating them. Germline V gene lookup returns CDR1 SGHRS and CDR2 YFSETQ. CDR3 size: 13 residues. The starting material was PBMCs from blood, obtained 45 days after vaccination. The source is a man aged 50 or older who received an inactivated influenza vaccine. V usage is TRBV5-1 and J usage is TRBJ2-1; no reliable D call. The CDR3 loop is CASSWGTAFEQFF. CDR3 DNA sequence: TGCGCCAGCAGCTGGGGAACGGCCTTTGAGCAGTTCTTC.